Described below is a single T cell receptor (beta chain) sequence and its context. It lacks a known antigen. No base quality values were provided; no much bigger clone lies one nucleotide off. This specimen belongs to a study of glioma-infiltrating T cells after dendritic cell vaccination (dated by TCRdb to 2015 to 2016). In terms of the full investigation: Of the approximately 15 glioblastoma patients in the cohort, all drawn from Phase I and II dendritic cell vaccination trials, 9 were newly diagnosed and 6 had recurrent disease. Patients received autologous tumor lysate-pulsed dendritic cell vaccination between 2003 and 2012. The vaccine was prepared from monocyte-derived dendritic cells that were cultured for 6 to 7 days with IL-4 and GM-CSF and then pulsed overnight with autologous tumor lysate. Each patient got three intradermal injections of the dendritic cell vaccine, spaced at biweekly intervals, in the arm below the axilla. Deep sequencing of TCR beta CDR3 regions was used to quantify tumor-infiltrating lymphocyte content and compare tumor and blood repertoires in dendritic cell-vaccinated glioblastoma patients. Survival after dendritic cell vaccination was correlated with TCR sequencing metrics, such as TIL content and the overlap between tumor and blood repertoires.

The immunoSEQ assay amplified TCRB CDR3 regions from approximately 2 micrograms of genomic DNA, or from all available DNA when less than that amount was available. The multiplex PCR employed 60 forward primers targeting TCR V beta segments and 13 reverse primers targeting J beta segments. Synthetic control templates were spiked into each sample at limiting dilution to estimate reads per starting template. Reads of 87 bp were generated by sequencing on the Illumina HiSeq System. On the study's bioinformatics: To remove PCR and sequencing errors, closely related sequences were merged with a nearest neighbor algorithm. TCR overlap was defined as the percentage of unique tumor TCR beta sequences that were also found in the peripheral blood of the same patient. What TCRdb holds here is the immuneACCESS table cut down to in-frame rearrangements. Part of the clones is not present; checked against another copy, under half of the missing clones reflect an unresolved V gene, and the others are unexplained. The DNA gave D and trimming, while V, J and clone size come from that table. The sample table lists around 83,000 clones, about 85% of them with a count of one. The ten largest clonotypes hold approximately 8% of the sample.

Points the paper makes about the study in general: TCR clonality showed no direct relationship with survival, which suggests that a diverse polyclonal response may matter. The three-group TCR overlap response model was described as speculative and requiring prospective validation. After dendritic cell vaccination, a higher estimated pretreatment TIL content predicted longer time to progression and overall survival. The cohort was small and heterogeneous, few patients had complete blood and tumor sets, and even fewer had initial-recurrent tumor pairs.

This specimen's time point label, per the study, means: after dendritic cell vaccination, including at tumor progression/relapse. Patients were selected for having adequate residual fresh-frozen tumor tissue and more than two years of available survival data. None of the glioblastoma patients carried an isocitrate dehydrogenase mutation, although molecular status otherwise varied. PBMC collection took place before vaccination, two weeks after the third vaccination, and at tumor progression if progression occurred. Genomic DNA was extracted with the Qiagen DNeasy Blood extraction Kit. The TCR comes from a human donor with glioblastoma. Material: blood, obtained after dendritic cell vaccination.

DNA sequence: TGTGCCAGCACCCGTCGAGGGGGCTCCTACAATGAGCAGTTCTTC. Its product reads: CASTRRGGSYNEQFF. The sequence links TRBV5-4 to TRBJ2-1, with a tentative D gene TRBD1 over 6 matching bases. The junction carries 13 bases between V and J, which are trimmed by 6 bases and 0 bases respectively. The germline V gene (reference sequence) sets CDR1 to SGHNT and CDR2 to YYREEE. The CDR3 holds 15 amino acids from the cysteine to the phenylalanine. The read is trimmed to its CDR3 DNA, 45 bases read in frame from base 1. The CDR3, completed at both ends by the reference TRBV5-4 and TRBJ2-1 genes, gives the full variable domain ETGVTQSPTHLIKTRGQQVTLRCSSQSGHNTVSWYQQALGQGPQFIFQYYREEENGRGNFPPRFSGLQFPNYSSELNVNALELDDSALYLCASTRRGGSYNEQFFGPGTRLTVL.